Below, one T cell receptor (beta chain) is given with its context. This receptor's antigen is unknown. The record has no base qualities; no much larger clone is one base away. From the cysteine up to the phenylalanine, the CDR3 has a length of 17 residues. The CDR3 DNA has 51 bases and is translated from base 1. Per the germline V gene (reference sequence), GTSNPN is the CDR1 and SVGIG is the CDR2. V is pared back by 2 bases and J by 1 base, with 18 bases lying between the germline termini. The record originates from a study of blood T cell repertoires in COVID-19 (dated by TCRdb to 2019 to 2021). For context, the study as a whole: Samples from collaborators originated in the United States, Italy and Spain and spanned both the acute and convalescent phases of COVID-19. The material from the prospective study consisted of cDNA or gDNA derived from T cells, B-cell-depleted T cells, or PBMCs. Where HLA class I and class II types were available, the types were taken from metadata supplied by the sample provider, not from assay-based typing. A freely available public database, intended as a resource for researchers studying the immune response to SARS-CoV-2, is where the repertoires were released. A de-identified subject ID, COVID-19 status, age in years and sex were almost always included in the sample metadata. Subjects who had been exposed to COVID-19, were actively infected with it, or had recovered from it provided the deeply sampled blood TCRbeta repertoires that made up the dataset. Samples were obtained from the ongoing ImmuneRACE study (first 160 participants) and from some 1,300 subjects provided by 6 global collaborators.

What the research found in general, with its limitations: Clinical and demographic metadata were provided uncurated, with the amount varying by source and participant.

TCRbeta CDR3 regions were amplified from genomic DNA using the immunoSEQ Assay, a bias-controlled multiplex PCR. The authors' pipeline ran thus. Nucleated cell counts per sample were estimated from amplification of reference gene primers within the assay. To quantify the absolute abundance of each unique TCRbeta CDR3 rearrangement, sequence reads were collapsed and filtered. For each sample, productive Simpson clonality was calculated by taking the square root of Simpson's diversity index across productive rearrangements. This is the immuneACCESS table as TCRdb keeps it, with only in-frame sequences that have V and J called. A part of the clones is gone; compared with another copy, unresolved V genes explain less than half, and the rest is unexplained. V and J calls and clone size are copied from that table; D and trimming were computed from the DNA. This sample lists about 140,000 clones; about 88% were detected once. Clones ranked in the top ten supply 10% to 13% of the sample.

The collaborating institutions used their own protocols to collect whole blood in K2EDTA tubes. Collaborator samples were shipped for TCRbeta analysis as frozen whole blood, isolated PBMCs, or DNA extracted from either sample type. The sample was peripheral blood. The receptor was isolated from a man over 45 with active or convalescent COVID-19. The sequence links TRBV30 to TRBJ1-5; the D gene is possibly TRBD1, with 5 bases matching. The sequenced DNA is TGTGCCTGGAGTTCGGAGGGGCAGCCGGGGAGCAATCAGCCCCAGCATTTT. Translated, it reads CAWSSEGQPGSNQPQHF.